A single sample gave rise to the 10 T cell receptor beta chains below, sequenced in a study of blood T cell repertoires in COVID-19. Only in-frame clones appear in the TCRdb table, and some are missing; sequencing was by immunoSEQ multiplex PCR. This sample has over 150,000 clones, with 60% to 85% found just once. The sequencing sample was made of peripheral blood. The receptors here all came from a man older than 75 with acute or convalescent COVID-19.

V and J are TRBV10-2 and TRBJ2-7; no firm D call. Germline CDR1 is WSHSY and CDR2 is SAAADI. The CDR3 consists of 11 residues. Trimming cost V 2 bases and J 4 bases, with 3 bases left between them. The DNA for the CDR3 is TGCGCCAGCAGTGAGCGGTACGAGCAGTACGTC. Translation: CASSERYEQYV.

A single count supports this clone. The genes are TRBV4-1 and TRBJ1-1; D is possibly TRBD1 (6 bases). Trimming took off 0 bases at V and 10 bases at J, with 15 bases between the two ends. The CDR3 consists of 14 residues. Germline V gives CDR1 MGHRA, CDR2 YSYEKL. The CDR3, as DNA: TGCGCCAGCAGCCAAGATGGTGGCCAGGGGCTAGCTTTCTTT. Translation gives CASSQDGGQGLAFF.

This clone appeared once. This sequence joins TRBV30 and TRBJ1-5; TRBD1 might be the D (5 bases). The CDR3 is 12 amino acids. In germline, CDR1 is GTSNPN, CDR2 SVGIG (reference sequence). Trimming shortened V by 1 base and J by 5 bases, and 6 bases separated the two germline ends. CDR3 coding DNA: TGTGCCTGGAGTGGGGGGGATCAGCCCCAGCATTTT. It translates to CAWSGGDQPQHF.

This clone showed up just a few times. The V call is TRBV4-3, the J call TRBJ2-3; 9 nucleotides line up with TRBD2. V shed 2 bases and J 1 base; nucleotides not matched to a gene: 10. This CDR3 has 18 residues. Germline CDR1 reads LGHNA; CDR2 reads YSLEER. CDR3 sequence (DNA): TGCGCCAGCAGCCAAACCCACCTGGCTAGCGGGGGCACAGATACGCAGTATTTT. Amino acid sequence: CASSQTHLASGGTDTQYF.

The CDR3 nucleotides read TGTGCCAGCAGCCAAGGTTCCCTCGGGACAGGGTCGGGAAACACCATATATTTT. Translating it yields CASSQGSLGTGSGNTIYF. The genes are TRBV3-1 (or the pseudogene TRBV3-2) and TRBJ1-3; 9 positions match TRBD1. Per germline, CDR1 LGHDT and CDR2 YNNKEL (reference sequence). There are 18 residues in the CDR3. Trimming at V came to 1 base and at J to 4 bases, leaving 11 bases not matched to a gene.

J is TRBJ2-2 and V is TRBV7-6; D is unresolved. This CDR3 comprises 16 residues. Trimming took off 2 bases at V and 0 bases at J, with 10 bases between the two ends. Looked up from germline, CDR1 is SGHVS and CDR2 is FNYEAQ. CDR3 loop: CASSLLDPPNTGELFF. Here the CDR3 DNA reads TGTGCCAGCAGCTTACTAGATCCCCCGAACACCGGGGAGCTGTTTTTT. The variable domain in full, with the rest retrieved from reference TRBV7-6 and TRBJ2-2, is GAGVSQSPRYKVTKRGQDVALRCDPISGHVSLYWYRQALGQGPEFLTYFNYEAQQDKSGLPNDRFSAERPEGSISTLTIQRTEQRDSAMYRCASSLLDPPNTGELFFGEGSRLTVL.

The V and J genes are TRBV7-2 and TRBJ1-5; D unclear. The germline V gene encodes CDR1 SGHTA and CDR2 FQGNSA. V was trimmed by 1 base and J by 7 bases, leaving 8 bases between them. This CDR3 has 13 amino acids. CDR3 region: CASSLGVRQPQHF. In nucleotides, the CDR3 is TGTGCCAGCAGCTTAGGCGTACGGCAGCCCCAGCATTTT.

This clone occurred a few times. V and J are TRBV5-1 and TRBJ1-1; D is undetermined. V lost 5 bases and J lost 0, with 11 bases in between. CDR1 is SGHRS and CDR2 is YFSETQ in the germline V gene. CDR3 size: 14 residues. The CDR3 sequence: CASRGQTLNTEAFF. In nucleotides, the CDR3 is TGCGCCAGCAGGGGCCAGACCTTGAACACTGAAGCTTTCTTT.

This clone came up a few times. This chain uses TRBV1 with TRBJ2-5; TRBD2 was called by the table and not checked on the DNA. TRBV1 is noted as a pseudogene. The CDR3 is 19 amino acids. The CDR3 sequence: CTSSQGPGLAGDPEETQYF. In DNA form, the CDR3 reads TGCACCAGCAGCCAAGGCCCGGGACTAGCGGGGGATCCGGAGGAGACCCAGTACTTC.

The chain carries TRBV10-3 and TRBJ1-5; D remains ambiguous. V lost 0 bases and J 0 bases, leaving 6 bases between the germline ends. In germline, CDR1 is ENHRY, CDR2 SYGVKD. This CDR3 is 15 amino acids long. CDR3 loop: CAISESGHSNQPQHF. In DNA, the CDR3 is TGTGCCATCAGTGAGTCGGGCCATAGCAATCAGCCCCAGCATTTT.